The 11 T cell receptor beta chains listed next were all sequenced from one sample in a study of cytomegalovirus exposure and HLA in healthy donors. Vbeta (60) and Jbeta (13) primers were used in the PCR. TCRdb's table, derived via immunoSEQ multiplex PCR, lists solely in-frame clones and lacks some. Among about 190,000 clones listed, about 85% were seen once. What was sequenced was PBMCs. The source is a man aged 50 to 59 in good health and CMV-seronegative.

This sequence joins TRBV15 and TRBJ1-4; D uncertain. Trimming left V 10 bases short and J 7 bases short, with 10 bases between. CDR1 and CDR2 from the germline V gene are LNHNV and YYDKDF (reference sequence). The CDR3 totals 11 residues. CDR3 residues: CAIEVFEKLFF. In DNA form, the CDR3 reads TGTGCCATCGAGGTGTTTGAAAAACTGTTTTTT. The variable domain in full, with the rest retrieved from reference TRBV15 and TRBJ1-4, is DAMVIQNPRYQVTQFGKPVTLSCSQTLNHNVMYWYQQKSSQAPKLLFHYYDKDFNNEADTPDNFQSRRPNTSFCFLDIRSPGLGDTAMYLCAIEVFEKLFFGSGTQLSVL.

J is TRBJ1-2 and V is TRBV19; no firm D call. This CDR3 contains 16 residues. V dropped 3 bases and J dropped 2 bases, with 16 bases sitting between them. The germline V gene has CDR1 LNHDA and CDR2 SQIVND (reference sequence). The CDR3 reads CASSIREKLSNYGYTF. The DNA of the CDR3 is TGTGCCAGTAGTATCCGGGAGAAGTTATCCAACTATGGCTACACCTTC.

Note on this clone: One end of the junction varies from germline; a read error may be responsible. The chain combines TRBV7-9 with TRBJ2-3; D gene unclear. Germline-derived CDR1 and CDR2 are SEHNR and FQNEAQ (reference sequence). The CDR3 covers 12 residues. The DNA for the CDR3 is TGTTCCAGCAGCTTAGGCGGAGATACGCAGTATTTT. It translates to CSSSLGGDTQYF.

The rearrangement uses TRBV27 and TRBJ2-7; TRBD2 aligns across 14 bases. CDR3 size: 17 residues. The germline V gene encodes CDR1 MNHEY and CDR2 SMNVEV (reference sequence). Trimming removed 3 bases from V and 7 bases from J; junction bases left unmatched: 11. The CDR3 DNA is TGTGCCAGCAGTTTCCTGGGACTAGCGGGGGCCCAGGGGGAGCAGTACTTC. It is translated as CASSFLGLAGAQGEQYF.

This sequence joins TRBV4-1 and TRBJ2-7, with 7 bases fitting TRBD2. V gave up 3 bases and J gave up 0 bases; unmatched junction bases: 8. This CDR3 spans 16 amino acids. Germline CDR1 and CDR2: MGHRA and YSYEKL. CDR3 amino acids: CASSQGPLALSYEQYF. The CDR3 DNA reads TGCGCCAGCAGCCAGGGTCCACTAGCGCTCTCCTACGAGCAGTACTTC.

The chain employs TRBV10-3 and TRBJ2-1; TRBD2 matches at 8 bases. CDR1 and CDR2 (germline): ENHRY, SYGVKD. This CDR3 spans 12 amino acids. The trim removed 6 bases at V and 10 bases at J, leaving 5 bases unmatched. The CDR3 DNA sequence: TGTGCCATCAGGCGGGGGGCGGGGGAGCAGTTCTTC. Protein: CAIRRGAGEQFF.

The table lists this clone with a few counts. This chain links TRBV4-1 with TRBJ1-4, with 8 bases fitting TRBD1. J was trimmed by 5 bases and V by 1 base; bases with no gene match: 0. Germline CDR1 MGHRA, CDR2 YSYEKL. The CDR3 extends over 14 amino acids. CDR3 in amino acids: CASSQGQGNEKLFF. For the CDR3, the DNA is TGCGCCAGCAGCCAAGGACAGGGGAATGAAAAACTGTTTTTT.

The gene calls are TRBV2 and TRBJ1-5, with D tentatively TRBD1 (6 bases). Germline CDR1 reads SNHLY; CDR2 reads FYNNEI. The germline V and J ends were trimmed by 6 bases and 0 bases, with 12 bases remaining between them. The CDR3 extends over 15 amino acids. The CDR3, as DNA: TGTGCCAGCAGAGACAGGACACTTAGCAATCAGCCCCAGCATTTT. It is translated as CASRDRTLSNQPQHF.

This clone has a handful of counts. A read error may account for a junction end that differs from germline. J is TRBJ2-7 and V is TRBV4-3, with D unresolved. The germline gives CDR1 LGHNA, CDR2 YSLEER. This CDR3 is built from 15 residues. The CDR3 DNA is TGCGCCAGCAGCCAAGAGTGGGCAGGCTCCCACGAGCAGTACTTC. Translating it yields CASSQEWAGSHEQYF.

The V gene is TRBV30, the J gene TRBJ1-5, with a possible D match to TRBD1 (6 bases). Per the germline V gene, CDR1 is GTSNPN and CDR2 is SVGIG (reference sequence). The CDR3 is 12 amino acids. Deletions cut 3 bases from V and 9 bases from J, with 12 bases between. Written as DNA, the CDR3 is TGTGCCTGGAGGGGGGCTGGAGGGCCCCAGCATTTT. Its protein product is CAWRGAGGPQHF.

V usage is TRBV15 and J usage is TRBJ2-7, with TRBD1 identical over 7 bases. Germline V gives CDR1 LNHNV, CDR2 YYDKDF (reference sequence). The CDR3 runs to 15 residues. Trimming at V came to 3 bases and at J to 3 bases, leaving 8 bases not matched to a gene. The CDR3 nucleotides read TGTGCCACCAGCAGGTGGGCAGGGGGTTACTACGAGCAGTACTTC. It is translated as CATSRWAGGYYEQYF.